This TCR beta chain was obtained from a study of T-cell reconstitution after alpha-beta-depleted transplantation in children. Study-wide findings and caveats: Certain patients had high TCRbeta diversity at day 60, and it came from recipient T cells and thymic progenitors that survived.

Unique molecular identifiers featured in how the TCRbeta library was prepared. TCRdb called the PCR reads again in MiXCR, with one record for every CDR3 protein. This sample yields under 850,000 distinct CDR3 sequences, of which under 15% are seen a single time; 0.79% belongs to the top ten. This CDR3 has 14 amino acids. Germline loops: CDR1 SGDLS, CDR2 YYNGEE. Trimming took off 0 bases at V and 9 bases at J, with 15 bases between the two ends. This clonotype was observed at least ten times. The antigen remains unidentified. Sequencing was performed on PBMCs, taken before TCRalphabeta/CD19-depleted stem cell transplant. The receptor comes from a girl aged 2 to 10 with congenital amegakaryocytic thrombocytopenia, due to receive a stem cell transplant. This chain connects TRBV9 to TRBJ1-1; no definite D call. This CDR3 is CASSVDELSLQAFF. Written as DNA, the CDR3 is TGTGCCAGCAGCGTAGACGAATTGAGTCTCCAAGCTTTCTTT.